The following is a T cell receptor beta chain sequence with its context. The method was immunoSEQ multiplex PCR; TCRdb's version includes in-frame clones alone and lacks a portion of them. In the table there are about 180,000 clones, about 83% of which are singletons. Recovered participants had two consecutive negative NP/OP PCR tests, healthcare professional clearance, or symptom resolution. This entry belongs to a study of blood T cell repertoires in COVID-19. CDR3 length equals 15 residues. V dropped 3 bases and J dropped 4; count of bases not matched to a gene: 7. The V gene's germline CDR1 is MDHEN and CDR2 SYDVKM.

The chain links TRBV28 to TRBJ2-3; 7 bases are shared with TRBD2. The sample consisted of PBMCs or T cells enriched from blood (not recorded which). The origin of this receptor is a woman aged 25-40 years who had recovered from COVID-19. CDR3 residues: CASSLSGGGPDTQYF. CDR3 coding DNA: TGTGCCAGCAGTTTGTCGGGGGGTGGCCCAGATACGCAGTATTTT.